The clone carrying this T cell receptor (beta chain) has a count of ten or more. The data were taken from a study of T-cell reconstitution after alpha-beta-depleted transplantation in children. Trimming shortened V by 4 bases and J by 4 bases, and 12 bases separated the two germline ends. There are 13 residues in the CDR3. Per germline, CDR1 DFQATT and CDR2 SNEGSKA (reference sequence). As it was prepared, the TCRbeta library received unique molecular identifiers. TCRdb ran MiXCR on the PCR reads and lists one entry per CDR3 protein. The sample lists over 550,000 distinct CDR3 sequences, about 10% occurring once.

The genes are TRBV20-1 and TRBJ2-3; D call uncertain. The sequence was obtained from a human donor who donated a stem cell graft to a child with acute myeloid leukemia. Specimen: PBMCs from the stem cell graft donor, collected from the stem cell graft. The CDR3 here is CSAIDLVADTQYF. CDR3 sequence (DNA): TGCAGTGCTATTGACCTAGTAGCAGATACGCAGTATTTT.